What follows are 29 T cell receptor beta chains derived from one specimen sequenced in a study of T cell responses to AZD1222 COVID-19 vaccine (dated by TCRdb to the early 2020s). The library was obtained by the immunoSEQ multiplex PCR assay. TCRdb mirrors the immuneACCESS table, restricted to in-frame sequences. Some clones are absent from its copies; in checked studies, under half trace to an unresolved V gene, and the reason for the others is unknown. Across this sample there are 150,000 to 160,000 clones, with approximately 90% seen only once. The ten biggest clones cover just under 7% of the sample. In the paper's terms, the time point label means: sample from adult after SARS-CoV-2 infection, after symptom onset. Here the sequenced sample was peripheral blood, taken after recovery from COVID-19. Receptor source: an adult who had recovered from COVID-19.

The gene calls are TRBV7-8 and TRBJ1-6, with no clear D. V lost 5 bases, J lost 4 bases, and 9 bases lay in between. CDR1 is SGHVS, CDR2 FQNEAQ, per germline. The CDR3 sequence is 14 residues long. CDR3 in DNA: TGTGCCAGCAGCCCCGGTATTTATAATTCACCCCTCCACTTT. Protein: CASSPGIYNSPLHF.

The V and J genes are TRBV5-1 and TRBJ1-1; perhaps TRBD1 as D (5 bases). The CDR3 runs to 16 residues. V dropped 0 bases and J dropped 6 bases, with 18 bases sitting between them. Per germline, CDR1 SGHRS and CDR2 YFSETQ. This CDR3 reads CASSLVGSDGASEAFF. DNA of the CDR3: TGCGCCAGCAGCTTGGTGGGGTCAGATGGGGCGTCTGAAGCTTTCTTT.

This clone was counted a single time. Other DNA sequences within the sample encode an identical CDR3. The chain joins TRBV5-4 to TRBJ1-2; possible D gene TRBD1, 6 bases. The CDR3 is 13 amino acids. Germline V gene data show CDR1 as SGHNT and CDR2 as YYREEE (reference sequence). V dropped 0 bases and J dropped 8 bases, with 11 bases sitting between them. The CDR3 sequence: CASSLVGGPGYTF. The CDR3 DNA reads as TGTGCCAGCAGCTTGGTAGGGGGGCCAGGCTACACCTTC.

This chain uses TRBV11-2 with TRBJ2-3; tentatively, D is TRBD1 (6 bases). CDR1 is SGHAT, CDR2 FQNNGV, per germline. V was pared by 0 bases and J by 3 bases, with 10 bases between. There are 15 residues in the CDR3. CDR3 protein: CASSLDGQLTDTQYF. CDR3 coding DNA: TGTGCCAGCAGCTTAGATGGACAGCTGACAGATACGCAGTATTTT.

This sequence joins TRBV13 and TRBJ2-7; no clear D. V lost 5 bases and J 0 bases, leaving 11 bases between the germline ends. Germline V gene sequence: CDR1 PRHDT, CDR2 FYEKMQ (reference sequence). This CDR3 has 14 residues. DNA for the CDR3: TGTGCCAGCAGCCGTGCACAGAGCTCCTACGAGCAGTACTTC. Translated, it gives CASSRAQSSYEQYF.

A remark on this clone: The junction departs from germline at one end; a sequencing error may be responsible. V and J are TRBV18 and TRBJ2-5, with TRBD2 identical over 8 bases. CDR1 is KGHSH, CDR2 LQKENI, per germline. CDR3 length equals 22 residues. Here the CDR3 reads CASSPPGPQAHGAGGAGQTQYF. Here the CDR3 DNA reads TGTGCCAGCTCCCCACCGGGACCGCAGGCCCACGGGGCCGGGGGGGCCGGACAGACCCAGTACTTC.

J is TRBJ1-1 and V is TRBV15, with TRBD1 matching over 7 bases. With 0 bases clipped from V and 1 base from J, the junction kept 8 bases outside the gene matches. Germline V gives CDR1 LNHNV, CDR2 YYDKDF (reference sequence). The CDR3 consists of 17 residues. CDR3: CATSRDRVQGGNTEAFF. In DNA, the CDR3 is TGTGCCACCAGCAGAGATAGGGTCCAGGGGGGGAACACTGAAGCTTTCTTT. The whole variable domain, remainder taken from reference TRBV15 and TRBJ1-1, is DAMVIQNPRYQVTQFGKPVTLSCSQTLNHNVMYWYQQKSSQAPKLLFHYYDKDFNNEADTPDNFQSRRPNTSFCFLDIRSPGLGDTAMYLCATSRDRVQGGNTEAFFGQGTRLTVV.

The V call is TRBV9, the J call TRBJ1-1, with D uncertain. The ends were cut back, 7 bases at V and 2 bases at J, with 12 bases in the middle. Germline assignment: CDR1 SGDLS and CDR2 YYNGEE. The CDR3 is 13 residues long. CDR3 DNA: TGTGCCAGCTCACGGTTGAGTAACACTGAAGCTTTCTTT. This codes for CASSRLSNTEAFF.

The V call is TRBV11-2, the J call TRBJ2-1; D perhaps matches TRBD2 (6 bases). CDR1 is SGHAT and CDR2 is FQNNGV in the germline V gene. Trimming removed 1 base at V and 5 bases at J, with 12 bases between. The CDR3 totals 15 residues. For the CDR3, the DNA is TGTGCCAGCAGCTTAGCAACGGGGGAGGACAATGAGCAGTTCTTC. Protein sequence: CASSLATGEDNEQFF.

V gene TRBV7-9 combines with J gene TRBJ1-5, with TRBD1 matching 8 bases. The V and J ends lost 5 bases and 4 bases, in that order; junction bases with no gene match: 7. The CDR3 extends over 15 amino acids. Per the germline V gene, CDR1 is SEHNR and CDR2 is FQNEAQ (reference sequence). The CDR3 reads CASSGRTGPNQPQHF. Written as DNA, the CDR3 is TGTGCCAGCAGCGGGAGGACAGGGCCGAATCAGCCCCAGCATTTT.

The chain joins TRBV7-2 to TRBJ2-1; 12 nucleotides match TRBD2. Trimming took 2 bases from V and 7 from J; bases not matched to a gene: 6. Per germline, CDR1 SGHTA and CDR2 FQGNSA. The CDR3 has 16 amino acids. CDR3 DNA: TGTGCCAGCAGCTTACTAGGGACTAGCGGGTCTAATGAGCAGTTCTTC. It codes for CASSLLGTSGSNEQFF.

The chain uses TRBV5-1 and TRBJ1-3; D gene ambiguous. CDR1 and CDR2 from the germline V gene are SGHRS and YFSETQ. The CDR3 contains 15 residues. Trimming pared 4 bases from V and 3 bases from J, leaving 14 bases between. CDR3 bases: TGCGCCAGCAGCCTGGACGGATTTATTGGAAACACCATATATTTT. This sequence encodes CASSLDGFIGNTIYF.

This rearrangement joins TRBV18 to TRBJ1-4, with 8 bases lining up with TRBD1. J was trimmed by 7 bases and V by 0 bases; bases with no gene match: 4. The germline CDR1 and CDR2 sequences are KGHSH and LQKENI. The CDR3 has 15 residues. The CDR3 bases are TGTGCCAGCTCACCACCAGACAGGGGAGGTGAAAAACTGTTTTTT. It translates to CASSPPDRGGEKLFF.

This chain joins TRBV29-1 and TRBJ2-1, with TRBD2 as a possible D gene (7 bases). The CDR3 has 20 amino acids. V was clipped by 6 bases and J by 0 bases, with 30 bases between them. In germline, CDR1 is SQVTM, CDR2 ANQGSEA. CDR3 sequence reads: CSVGLVRGRLGGSSYNEQFF. The CDR3, as DNA: TGCAGCGTAGGTCTCGTCAGGGGAAGACTGGGCGGGAGCTCCTACAATGAGCAGTTCTTC.

The gene calls are TRBV5-1 and TRBJ2-2, with TRBD1 matching over 7 bases. From germline, CDR1 is SGHRS and CDR2 YFSETQ. The junction had 15 bases not matched to a gene; V was cut back by 4 bases and J by 3 bases. The CDR3 is 18 residues long. The CDR3 sequence is CASSPYPQGQGDTGELFF. The CDR3 coding sequence is TGCGCCAGCAGCCCGTACCCACAGGGTCAGGGGGACACCGGGGAGCTGTTTTTT. The full variable domain, in which reference TRBV5-1 and TRBJ2-2 provide the parts outside the CDR3, is KAGVTQTPRYLIKTRGQQVTLSCSPISGHRSVSWYQQTPGQGLQFLFEYFSETQRNKGNFPGRFSGRQFSNSRSEMNVSTLELGDSALYLCASSPYPQGQGDTGELFFGEGSRLTVL.

This chain links TRBV4-3 with TRBJ1-3; possibly TRBD1 for D (6 bases). Deletions cut 1 base from V and 2 bases from J, with 9 bases between. This CDR3 comprises 15 residues. Per germline, CDR1 LGHNA and CDR2 YSLEER. The DNA for the CDR3 is TGCGCCAGCAGCCAAGCACGGGGGCCTGGAAACACCATATATTTT. As protein: CASSQARGPGNTIYF.

This chain uses TRBV29-1 with TRBJ1-2, with D possibly matching TRBD1 (6 bases). V lost 0 bases and J lost 8, with 13 bases in between. Per the germline V gene, CDR1 is SQVTM and CDR2 is ANQGSEA. This CDR3 has 13 residues. Here the CDR3 reads CSVEDPGGQGYTF. The DNA for the CDR3 is TGCAGCGTTGAAGATCCGGGGGGGCAGGGCTACACCTTC.

V and J are TRBV10-3 and TRBJ1-1; D is undetermined. The germline V gene has CDR1 ENHRY and CDR2 SYGVKD. V gave up 4 bases and J gave up 3 bases, with 15 bases separating them. The CDR3 loop spans 15 amino acids. CDR3 sequence: CAISGGGVAHTEAFF. The CDR3 DNA follows: TGTGCCATCAGTGGAGGCGGGGTGGCCCACACTGAAGCTTTCTTT.

This chain uses TRBV21-1 with TRBJ2-7; TRBD2 reflects the table's D call only, with no check against the DNA. TRBV21-1 is a recognized pseudogene. The CDR3 spans 15 residues. Here the CDR3 reads CASSTRGYSSYEQYF. CDR3 nucleotide sequence: TGTGCCAGCAGCACCCGGGGGTATAGCTCCTACGAGCAGTACTTC.

The CDR3 DNA sequence: TGTGCAAGTCGCATTAGACAGCAGGGGTTAGCTGAAGCTTTCTTT. Amino acid sequence: CASRIRQQGLAEAFF. The rearrangement links TRBV12-2 to TRBJ1-1; the DNA was not compared with TRBD1, the D call given in the table. TRBV12-2 is assigned pseudogene status. This CDR3 is built from 15 residues.

This clone was seen more than once but under ten times. The chain joins TRBV2 to TRBJ1-1; maybe TRBD1 (5 bases). V gave up 9 bases and J gave up 1 base, with 15 bases separating them. The CDR3 extends over 14 amino acids. Germline lookup yields CDR1 SNHLY and CDR2 FYNNEI. CDR3 DNA: TGTGCCAGTGTGGTGGAGACAGAGAACACTGAAGCTTTCTTT. It translates to CASVVETENTEAFF.

The chain employs TRBV14 and TRBJ2-1, with 7 bases fitting TRBD1. Germline CDR1 is SGHDN and CDR2 is FVKESK. The CDR3 sequence is 14 residues long. With V trimmed by 5 bases and J by 6 bases, 7 bases remained unmatched. CDR3: CASSGRDSFNEQFF. CDR3 nucleotides: TGTGCCAGCAGCGGCCGGGACAGTTTCAATGAGCAGTTCTTC.

The chain employs TRBV27 and TRBJ1-2, with TRBD1 as a possible D gene (6 bases). V lost 7 bases, J lost 4 bases, and 16 bases lay in between. There are 14 residues in the CDR3. CDR1 MNHEY and CDR2 SMNVEV come from the germline V gene (reference sequence). The CDR3 region is CASTQIGGSYGYTF. CDR3 sequence (DNA): TGTGCCAGCACCCAAATAGGGGGGAGCTATGGCTACACCTTC.

V is TRBV5-6 and J is TRBJ1-6; tentatively, D is TRBD1 (5 bases). The CDR3 is 15 residues long. V was shortened by 2 bases and J by 0 bases, with 6 bases between the two germline ends. Per the germline V gene, CDR1 is SGHDT and CDR2 is YYEEEE. The CDR3 DNA is TGTGCCAGCAGCTTTCAGGGCTCCTATAATTCACCCCTCCACTTT. Its protein is CASSFQGSYNSPLHF.

This chain connects TRBV11-2 to TRBJ1-5; D remains unclear. Germline values: CDR1 SGHAT, CDR2 FQNNGV. This CDR3 comprises 15 residues. The ends were cut back, 2 bases at V and 0 bases at J, with 8 bases in the middle. The DNA of the CDR3 is TGTGCCAGCAGCTTATCATTTGATAGCAATCAGCCCCAGCATTTT. Its protein is CASSLSFDSNQPQHF.

The V gene is TRBV15, the J gene TRBJ1-2, with D perhaps TRBD1 (5 bases). The CDR3 sequence is 14 residues long. In germline, CDR1 is LNHNV, CDR2 YYDKDF (reference sequence). Trimming took off 0 bases at V and 2 bases at J, with 7 bases between the two ends. The CDR3 sequence is CATSRERGNYGYTF. Here the CDR3 DNA reads TGTGCCACCAGCAGAGAAAGGGGAAACTATGGCTACACCTTC.

The chain couples TRBV5-4 to TRBJ1-4; D is perhaps TRBD1 (5 bases). Trimming took off 4 bases at V and 1 base at J, with 11 bases between the two ends. The CDR3 loop spans 15 amino acids. Looked up from germline, CDR1 is SGHNT and CDR2 is YYREEE (reference sequence). CDR3 DNA sequence: TGTGCCAGCAGCCCGACGAGGGGAACTAATGAAAAACTGTTTTTT. Protein sequence: CASSPTRGTNEKLFF.

This chain links TRBV28 with TRBJ2-1; 12 bases line up with TRBD2. Per the germline V gene, CDR1 is MDHEN and CDR2 is SYDVKM. The trim removed 6 bases at V and 2 bases at J, leaving 5 bases unmatched. The CDR3 spans 16 residues. CDR3 protein: CASRGTSGLTYNEQFF. CDR3 DNA sequence: TGTGCCAGCAGGGGGACTAGCGGGTTGACCTACAATGAGCAGTTCTTC.

The table lists this clone with a few counts. The chain combines TRBV2 with TRBJ2-7; 9 bases are a match to TRBD2. The CDR3 contains 14 residues. Germline assignment: CDR1 SNHLY and CDR2 FYNNEI. The ends lost 4 bases at V and 6 bases at J; junction bases unmatched: 7. CDR3 sequence reads: CASSGVRTSVEQYF. CDR3 DNA: TGTGCCAGCAGTGGGGTCAGGACTAGCGTCGAGCAGTACTTC. Full variable domain (outside the CDR3, taken from reference TRBV2 and TRBJ2-7): EPEVTQTPSHQVTQMGQEVILRCVPISNHLYFYWYRQILGQKVEFLVSFYNNEISEKSEIFDDQFSVERPDGSNFTLKIRSTKLEDSAMYFCASSGVRTSVEQYFGPGTRLTVT.